The entry below gives a single TCR beta chain sequence along with its context. TCRdb's copy holds only in-frame clones and misses some; the assay was immunoSEQ multiplex PCR. The sample shows a few hundred thousand clones, 80% to 90% of them seen only once. The sample comes from a study of blood T cell repertoires in COVID-19. CDR1 and CDR2 from the germline V gene are LNHDA and SQIVND (reference sequence). The CDR3 is 13 amino acids. The ends were cut back, 7 bases at V and 7 bases at J, with 14 bases in the middle. This sequence joins TRBV19 and TRBJ2-1; the D gene is possibly TRBD2 (7 bases). Sequenced sample: PBMCs or T cells enriched from blood (not recorded which). The origin of this receptor is a woman aged 60-75 years who had recovered from COVID-19. The CDR3 DNA sequence: TGTGCCAGTAATGGGGGGGGGCATAATGAGCAGTTCTTC. Encoded protein: CASNGGGHNEQFF.